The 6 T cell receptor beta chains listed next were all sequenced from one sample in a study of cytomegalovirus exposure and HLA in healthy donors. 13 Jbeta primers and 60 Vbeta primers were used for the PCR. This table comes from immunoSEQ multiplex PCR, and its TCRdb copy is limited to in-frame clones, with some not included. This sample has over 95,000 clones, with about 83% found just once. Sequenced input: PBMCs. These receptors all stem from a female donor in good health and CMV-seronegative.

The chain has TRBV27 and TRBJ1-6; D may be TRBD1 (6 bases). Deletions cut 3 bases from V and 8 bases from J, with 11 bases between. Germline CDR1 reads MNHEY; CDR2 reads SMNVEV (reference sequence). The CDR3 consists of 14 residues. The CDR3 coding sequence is TGTGCCAGCAGTTTTAGAACAGGGTATTCACCCCTCCACTTT. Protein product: CASSFRTGYSPLHF.

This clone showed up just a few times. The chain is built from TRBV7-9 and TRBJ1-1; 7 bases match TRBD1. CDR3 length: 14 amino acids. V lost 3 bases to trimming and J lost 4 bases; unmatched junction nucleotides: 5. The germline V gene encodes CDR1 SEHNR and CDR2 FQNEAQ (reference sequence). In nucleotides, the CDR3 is TGTGCCAGCAGCTTTGAGGGGGCGATCACTGAAGCTTTCTTT. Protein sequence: CASSFEGAITEAFF.

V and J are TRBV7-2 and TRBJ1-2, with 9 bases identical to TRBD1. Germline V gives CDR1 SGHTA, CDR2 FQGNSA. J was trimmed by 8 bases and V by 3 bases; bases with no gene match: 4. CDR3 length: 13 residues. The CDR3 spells CASSFAQGAGYTF. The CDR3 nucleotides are TGTGCCAGCAGCTTTGCACAGGGGGCCGGCTACACCTTC.

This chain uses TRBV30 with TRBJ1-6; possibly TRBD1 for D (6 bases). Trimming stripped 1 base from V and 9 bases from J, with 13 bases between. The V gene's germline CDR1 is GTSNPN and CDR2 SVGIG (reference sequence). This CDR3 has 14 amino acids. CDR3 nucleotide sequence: TGTGCCTGGAGTGACCGGACAGCGATTTCACCCCTCCACTTT. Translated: CAWSDRTAISPLHF.

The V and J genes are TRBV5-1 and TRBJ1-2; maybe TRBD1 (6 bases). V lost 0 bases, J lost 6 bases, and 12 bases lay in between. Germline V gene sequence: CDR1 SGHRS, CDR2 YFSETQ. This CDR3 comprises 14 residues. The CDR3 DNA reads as TGCGCCAGCAGCTTGGATGGGGGCCTCCATGGCTACACCTTC. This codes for CASSLDGGLHGYTF.

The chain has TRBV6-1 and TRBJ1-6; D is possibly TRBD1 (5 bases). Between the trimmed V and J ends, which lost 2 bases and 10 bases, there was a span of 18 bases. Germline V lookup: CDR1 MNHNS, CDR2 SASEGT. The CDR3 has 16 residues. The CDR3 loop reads CASSELADTTRSPLHF. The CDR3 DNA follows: TGTGCCAGCAGTGAACTCGCGGACACGACGAGATCACCCCTCCACTTT.